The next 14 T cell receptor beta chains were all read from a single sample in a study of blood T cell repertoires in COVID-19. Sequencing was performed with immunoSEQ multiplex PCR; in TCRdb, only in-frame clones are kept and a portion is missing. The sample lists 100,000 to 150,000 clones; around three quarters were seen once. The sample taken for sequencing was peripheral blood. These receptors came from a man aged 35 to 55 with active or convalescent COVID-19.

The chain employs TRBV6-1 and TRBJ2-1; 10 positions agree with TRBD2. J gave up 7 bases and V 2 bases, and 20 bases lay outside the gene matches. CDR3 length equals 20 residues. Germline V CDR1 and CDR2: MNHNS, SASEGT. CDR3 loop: CASSERYIQGELAGRNEQFF. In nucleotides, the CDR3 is TGTGCCAGCAGTGAAAGGTACATACAGGGGGAACTAGCGGGACGGAATGAGCAGTTCTTC.

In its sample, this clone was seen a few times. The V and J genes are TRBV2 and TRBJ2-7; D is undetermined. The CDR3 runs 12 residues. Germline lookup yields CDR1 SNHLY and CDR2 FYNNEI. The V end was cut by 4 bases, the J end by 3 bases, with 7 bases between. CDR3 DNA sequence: TGTGCCAGCAGTGTGCAGGTCTACGAGCAGTACTTC. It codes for CASSVQVYEQYF. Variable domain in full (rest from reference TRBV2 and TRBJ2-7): EPEVTQTPSHQVTQMGQEVILRCVPISNHLYFYWYRQILGQKVEFLVSFYNNEISEKSEIFDDQFSVERPDGSNFTLKIRSTKLEDSAMYFCASSVQVYEQYFGPGTRLTVT.

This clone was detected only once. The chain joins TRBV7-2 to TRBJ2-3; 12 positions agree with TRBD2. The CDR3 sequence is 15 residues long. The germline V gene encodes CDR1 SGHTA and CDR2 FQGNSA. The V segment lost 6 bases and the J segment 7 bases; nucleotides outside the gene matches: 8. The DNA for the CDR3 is TGTGCCAGCAGTCTAGCGGGGGGGCCTACATATACGCAGTATTTT. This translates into CASSLAGGPTYTQYF.

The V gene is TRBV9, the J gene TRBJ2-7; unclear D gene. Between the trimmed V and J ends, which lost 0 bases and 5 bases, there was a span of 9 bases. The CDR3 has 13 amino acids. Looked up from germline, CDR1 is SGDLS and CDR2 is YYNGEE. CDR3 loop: CASSVDLGDEQYF. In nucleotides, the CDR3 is TGTGCCAGCAGCGTAGACCTAGGCGACGAGCAGTACTTC. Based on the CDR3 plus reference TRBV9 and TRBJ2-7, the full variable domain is DSGVTQTPKHLITATGQRVTLRCSPRSGDLSVYWYQQSLDQGLQFLIQYYNGEERAKGNILERFSAQQFPDLHSELNLSSLELGDSALYFCASSVDLGDEQYFGPGTRLTVT.

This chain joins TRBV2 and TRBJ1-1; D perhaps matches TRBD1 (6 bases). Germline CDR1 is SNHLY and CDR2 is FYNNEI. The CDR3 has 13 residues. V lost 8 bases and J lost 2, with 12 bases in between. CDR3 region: CASYRERNTEAFF. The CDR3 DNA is TGTGCCAGCTACAGGGAGCGCAACACTGAAGCTTTCTTT.

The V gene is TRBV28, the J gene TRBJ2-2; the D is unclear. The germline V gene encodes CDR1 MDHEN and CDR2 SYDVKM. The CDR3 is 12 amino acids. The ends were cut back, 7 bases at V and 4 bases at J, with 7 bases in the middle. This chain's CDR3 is CASTSFTGELFF. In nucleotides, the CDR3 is TGTGCCAGCACGTCTTTCACCGGGGAGCTGTTTTTT.

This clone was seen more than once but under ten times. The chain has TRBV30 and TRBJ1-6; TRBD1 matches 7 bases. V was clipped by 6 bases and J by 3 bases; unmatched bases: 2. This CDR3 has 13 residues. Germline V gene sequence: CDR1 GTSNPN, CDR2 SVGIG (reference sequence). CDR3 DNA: TGTGCCTGTAACAGGGGCTATAATTCACCCCTCCACTTT. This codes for CACNRGYNSPLHF.

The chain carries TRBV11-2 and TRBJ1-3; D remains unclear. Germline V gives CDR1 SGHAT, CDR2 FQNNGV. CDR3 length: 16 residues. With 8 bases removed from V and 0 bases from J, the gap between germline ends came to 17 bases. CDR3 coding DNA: TGTGCCAGCTCCTCCTCGAGGCATTACTCTGGAAACACCATATATTTT. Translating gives CASSSSRHYSGNTIYF. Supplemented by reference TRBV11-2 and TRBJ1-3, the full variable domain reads EAGVAQSPRYKIIEKRQSVAFWCNPISGHATLYWYQQILGQGPKLLIQFQNNGVVDDSQLPKDRFSAERLKGVDSTLKIQPAKLEDSAVYLCASSSSRHYSGNTIYFGEGSWLTVV.

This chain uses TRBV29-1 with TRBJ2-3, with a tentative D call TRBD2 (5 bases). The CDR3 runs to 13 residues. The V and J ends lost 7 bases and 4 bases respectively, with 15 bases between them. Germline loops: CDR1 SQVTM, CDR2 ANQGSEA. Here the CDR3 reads CSAASFEADTQYF. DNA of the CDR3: TGCAGCGCCGCTAGCTTCGAGGCAGATACGCAGTATTTT.

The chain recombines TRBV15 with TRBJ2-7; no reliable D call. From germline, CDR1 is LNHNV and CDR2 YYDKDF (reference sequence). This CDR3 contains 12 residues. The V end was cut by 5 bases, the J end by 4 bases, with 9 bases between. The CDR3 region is CATSSQYYEQYF. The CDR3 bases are TGTGCCACCAGCTCCCAGTATTACGAGCAGTACTTC.

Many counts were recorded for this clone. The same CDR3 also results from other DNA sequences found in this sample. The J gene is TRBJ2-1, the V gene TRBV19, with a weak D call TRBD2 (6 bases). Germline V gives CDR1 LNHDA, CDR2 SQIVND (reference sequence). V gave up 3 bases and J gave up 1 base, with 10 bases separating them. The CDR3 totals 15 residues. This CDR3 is CASSIGGGSYNEQFF. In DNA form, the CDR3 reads TGTGCCAGTAGTATCGGTGGAGGGTCCTACAATGAGCAGTTCTTC. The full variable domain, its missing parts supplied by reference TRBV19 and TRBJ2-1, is DGGITQSPKYLFRKEGQNVTLSCEQNLNHDAMYWYRQDPGQGLRLIYYSQIVNDFQKGDIAEGYSVSREKKESFPLTVTSAQKNPTAFYLCASSIGGGSYNEQFFGPGTRLTVL.

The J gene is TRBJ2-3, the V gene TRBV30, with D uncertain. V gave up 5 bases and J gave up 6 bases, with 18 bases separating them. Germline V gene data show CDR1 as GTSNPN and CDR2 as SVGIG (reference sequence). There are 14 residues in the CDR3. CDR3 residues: CAWVRLSGSDTQYF. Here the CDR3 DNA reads TGTGCCTGGGTGCGGCTGTCCGGATCTGATACGCAGTATTTT.

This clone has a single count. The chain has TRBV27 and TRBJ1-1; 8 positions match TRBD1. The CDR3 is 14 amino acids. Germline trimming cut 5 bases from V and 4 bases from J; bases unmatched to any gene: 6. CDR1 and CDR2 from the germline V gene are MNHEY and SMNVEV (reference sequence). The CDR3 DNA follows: TGTGCCAGCAGTAAGACAGGGGCCAGCACTGAAGCTTTCTTT. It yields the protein CASSKTGASTEAFF.

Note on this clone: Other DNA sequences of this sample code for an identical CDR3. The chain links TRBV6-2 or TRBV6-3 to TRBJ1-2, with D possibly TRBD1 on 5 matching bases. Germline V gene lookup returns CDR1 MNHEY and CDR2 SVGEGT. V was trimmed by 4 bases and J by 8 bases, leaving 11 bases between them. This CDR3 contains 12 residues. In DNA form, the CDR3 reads TGTGCCAGCAGTTCCCAGGGAAGGGGCTACACCTTC. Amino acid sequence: CASSSQGRGYTF.